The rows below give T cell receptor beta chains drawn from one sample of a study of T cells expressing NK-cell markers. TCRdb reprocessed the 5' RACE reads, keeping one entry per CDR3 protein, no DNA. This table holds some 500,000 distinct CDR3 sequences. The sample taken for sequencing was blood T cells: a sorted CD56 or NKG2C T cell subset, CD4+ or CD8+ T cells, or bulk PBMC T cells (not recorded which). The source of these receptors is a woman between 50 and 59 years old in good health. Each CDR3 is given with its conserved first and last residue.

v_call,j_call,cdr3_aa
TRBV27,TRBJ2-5,CASSLSGLAGETQYF
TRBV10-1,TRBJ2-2,CASSTSRLRGELFF
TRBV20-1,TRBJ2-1,CSARTTGQIINEQFF
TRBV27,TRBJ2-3,CASSPGDGYTQYF
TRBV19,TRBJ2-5,CASSTSSGRAGETQYF
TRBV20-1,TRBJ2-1,CSAQGLDGNEQFF
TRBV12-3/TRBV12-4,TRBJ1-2,CASRQGQVFNYGYTF
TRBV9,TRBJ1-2,CASTRSGLDGYTF
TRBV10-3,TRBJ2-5,CAISELSQGTQYF
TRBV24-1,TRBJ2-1,CATSDAAGVSNEQFF
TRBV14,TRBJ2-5,CASSERAGRPQYF
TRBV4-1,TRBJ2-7,CASSETGTNYEQYF
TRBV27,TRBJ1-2,CASSRADQGPYGYTF
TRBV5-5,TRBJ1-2,CASSQTNYGYTF
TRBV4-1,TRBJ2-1,CASSQGGQGNDEQFF